This T cell receptor (beta chain) was recorded in a study of beta chain features in type 1 diabetes. The germline V gene encodes CDR1 SGHRS and CDR2 YFSETQ. The germline V and J ends were trimmed by 4 bases and 4 bases, with 14 bases remaining between them. The CDR3 has 14 amino acids. With regard to this clone: Its target is not known.

Every isolated RNA sample was fully reverse transcribed, so sequencing captured expressed TCRB transcripts. Sequencing of naive, central memory and regulatory T cell samples gave an average of roughly 4 million reads. The assay was immunoSEQ multiplex PCR, and TCRdb's table has in-frame clones only and misses some. The table shows approximately 140,000 clones, with 6.9% occurring only once. Study results and limitations: There was a possibility that cDNA sequencing over-represented cells with high TCR expression.

The clonotype originates from a woman in her twenties or thirties in good health. What was sequenced was central memory CD4+ T cells from blood. V is TRBV5-1 and J is TRBJ2-5; D is unresolved. The CDR3: CASSRSNGGETQYF. The CDR3 DNA reads TGCGCCAGCAGCCGATCCAATGGCGGAGAGACCCAGTACTTC. Looking up the rest from reference TRBV5-1 and TRBJ2-5 gives the full variable domain: KAGVTQTPRYLIKTRGQQVTLSCSPISGHRSVSWYQQTPGQGLQFLFEYFSETQRNKGNFPGRFSGRQFSNSRSEMNVSTLELGDSALYLCASSRSNGGETQYFGPGTRLLVL.